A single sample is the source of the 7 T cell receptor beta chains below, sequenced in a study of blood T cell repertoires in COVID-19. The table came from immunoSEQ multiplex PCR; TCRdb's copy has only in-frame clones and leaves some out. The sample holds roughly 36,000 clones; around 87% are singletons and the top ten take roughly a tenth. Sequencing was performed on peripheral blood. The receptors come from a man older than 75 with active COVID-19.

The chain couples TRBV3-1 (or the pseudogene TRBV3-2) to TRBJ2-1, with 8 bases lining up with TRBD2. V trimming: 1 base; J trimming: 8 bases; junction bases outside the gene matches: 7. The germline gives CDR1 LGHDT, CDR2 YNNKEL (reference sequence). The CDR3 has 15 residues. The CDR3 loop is CASSQVGLGIHEQFF. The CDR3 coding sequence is TGTGCCAGCAGCCAAGTGGGACTAGGAATCCATGAGCAGTTCTTC.

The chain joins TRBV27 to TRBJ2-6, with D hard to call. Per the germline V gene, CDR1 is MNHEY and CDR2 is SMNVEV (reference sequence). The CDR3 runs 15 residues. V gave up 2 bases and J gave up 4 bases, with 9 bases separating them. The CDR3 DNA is TGTGCCAGCAGTTTACGGTTCTCCGGGGCCAACGTCCTGACTTTC. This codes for CASSLRFSGANVLTF.

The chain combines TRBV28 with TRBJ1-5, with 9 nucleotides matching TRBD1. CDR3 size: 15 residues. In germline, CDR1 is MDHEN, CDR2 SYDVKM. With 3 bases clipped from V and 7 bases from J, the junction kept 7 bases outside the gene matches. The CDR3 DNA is TGTGCCAGCAGTTTGTTAGGGACAGGGATCCAGCCCCAGCATTTT. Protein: CASSLLGTGIQPQHF.

The CDR3, as DNA: TGTGCCAGCAGTTACAGTAGTGAGCAGTACTTC. Translation gives CASSYSSEQYF. The chain recombines TRBV6-2 or TRBV6-3 with TRBJ2-7, with D hard to call. V shed 2 bases and J shed 7 bases, with 6 bases lying between them. Germline CDR1 MNHEY, CDR2 SVGEGT. The CDR3 contains 11 residues.

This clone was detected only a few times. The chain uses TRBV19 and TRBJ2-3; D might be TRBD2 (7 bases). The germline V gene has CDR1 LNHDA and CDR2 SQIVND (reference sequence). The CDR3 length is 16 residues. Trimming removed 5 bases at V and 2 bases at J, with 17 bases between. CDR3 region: CASSGPPAGATDTQYF. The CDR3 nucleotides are TGTGCCAGTAGTGGACCGCCGGCGGGGGCCACAGATACGCAGTATTTT.

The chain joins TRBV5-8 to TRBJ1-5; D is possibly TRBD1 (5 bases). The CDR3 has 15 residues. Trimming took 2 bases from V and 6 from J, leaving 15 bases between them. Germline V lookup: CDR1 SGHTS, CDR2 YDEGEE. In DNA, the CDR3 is TGTGCCAGCAGCTTAGCCGGGGGTTGGAGTCAGCCCCAGCATTTT. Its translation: CASSLAGGWSQPQHF.

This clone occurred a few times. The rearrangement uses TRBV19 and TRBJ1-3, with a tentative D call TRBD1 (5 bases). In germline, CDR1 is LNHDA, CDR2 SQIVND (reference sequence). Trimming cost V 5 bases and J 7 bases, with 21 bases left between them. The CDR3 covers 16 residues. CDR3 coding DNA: TGTGCCAGTAGTTGGGGACGGGGAGGCATGAGCAACACCATATATTTT. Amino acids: CASSWGRGGMSNTIYF.